The clone carrying this T cell receptor beta chain was observed a handful of times. Its antigen is currently unknown. The CDR3 is made up of 14 amino acids. V shed 1 base and J shed 4 bases, with 11 bases lying between them. Germline loops: CDR1 SGHRS, CDR2 YFSETQ. The data belong to a study of identical twins. Study-level results: Models underestimated out-of-frame TCR alpha sharing in monozygotic twins. Twin pairs' shared out-of-frame alpha sequences were enriched in low generation probability.

Addition of a universal primer site occurred through template switching, and cDNA carried unique molecular identifiers. From the 5' RACE reads, TCRdb called clonotypes with MiXCR, one entry per CDR3 protein. The profile shows roughly 500,000 distinct CDR3 sequences, 22% of them singletons. This same sample was also taken into another study, of T cells expressing NK-cell markers.

The gene calls are TRBV5-1 and TRBJ1-2, with TRBD1 as a possible D gene (5 bases). The specimen was CD4+ T cells sorted from blood. This TCR was sampled from a woman younger than 35 in good health. Written as DNA, the CDR3 is TGCGCCAGCAGCTTGCAGGGCACTTTCTATGGCTACACCTTC. It specifies CASSLQGTFYGYTF.